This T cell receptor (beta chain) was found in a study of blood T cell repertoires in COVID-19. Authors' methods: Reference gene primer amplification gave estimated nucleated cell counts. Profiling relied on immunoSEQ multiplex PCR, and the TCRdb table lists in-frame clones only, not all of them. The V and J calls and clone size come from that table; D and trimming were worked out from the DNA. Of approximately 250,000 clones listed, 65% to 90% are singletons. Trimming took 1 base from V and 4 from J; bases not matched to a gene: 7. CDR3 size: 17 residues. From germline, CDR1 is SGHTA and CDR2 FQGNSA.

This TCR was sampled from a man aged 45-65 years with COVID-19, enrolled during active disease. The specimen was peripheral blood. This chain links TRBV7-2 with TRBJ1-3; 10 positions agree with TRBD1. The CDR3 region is CASSLGGQGLRGNTIYF. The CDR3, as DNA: TGTGCCAGCAGCTTAGGGGGACAGGGGCTAAGGGGAAACACCATATATTTT.